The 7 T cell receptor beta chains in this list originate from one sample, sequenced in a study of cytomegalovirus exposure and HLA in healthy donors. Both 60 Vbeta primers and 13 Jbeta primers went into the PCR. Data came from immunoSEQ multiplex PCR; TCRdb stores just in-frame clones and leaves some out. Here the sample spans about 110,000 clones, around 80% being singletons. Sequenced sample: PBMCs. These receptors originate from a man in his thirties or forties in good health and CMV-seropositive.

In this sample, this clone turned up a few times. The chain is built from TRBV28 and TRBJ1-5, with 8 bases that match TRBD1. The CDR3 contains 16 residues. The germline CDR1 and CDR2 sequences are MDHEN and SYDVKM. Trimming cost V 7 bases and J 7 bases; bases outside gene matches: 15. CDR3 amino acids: CASKTGALWAGQPQHF. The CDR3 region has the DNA TGTGCCAGCAAGACAGGGGCCCTTTGGGCAGGCCAGCCCCAGCATTTT.

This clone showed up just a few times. This CDR3 reads CASSPGGRIASNTGELFF. CDR3 nucleotide sequence: TGCGCCAGCAGCCCGGGGGGGCGCATAGCGTCTAACACCGGGGAGCTGTTTTTT. The V call is TRBV5-1, the J call TRBJ2-2; 8 bases are shared with TRBD2. Germline CDR1 SGHRS, CDR2 YFSETQ. The junction had 13 bases not matched to a gene; V was cut back by 4 bases and J by 2 bases. The CDR3 has 18 residues.

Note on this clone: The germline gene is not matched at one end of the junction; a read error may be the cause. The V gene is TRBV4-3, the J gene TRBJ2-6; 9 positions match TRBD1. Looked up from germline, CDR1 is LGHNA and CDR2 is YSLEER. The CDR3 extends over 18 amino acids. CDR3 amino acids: CASSQGGQGRTGANVLIF. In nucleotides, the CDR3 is TGCGCCAGCAGCCAAGGGGGACAGGGTCGTACGGGGGCCAACGTCCTGATTTTC.

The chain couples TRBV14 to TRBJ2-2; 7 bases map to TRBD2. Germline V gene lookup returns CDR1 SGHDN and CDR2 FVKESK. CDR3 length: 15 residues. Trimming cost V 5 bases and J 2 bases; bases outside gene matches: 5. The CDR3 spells CASSRLAFNTGELFF. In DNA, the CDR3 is TGTGCCAGCAGCAGACTAGCATTTAACACCGGGGAGCTGTTTTTT.

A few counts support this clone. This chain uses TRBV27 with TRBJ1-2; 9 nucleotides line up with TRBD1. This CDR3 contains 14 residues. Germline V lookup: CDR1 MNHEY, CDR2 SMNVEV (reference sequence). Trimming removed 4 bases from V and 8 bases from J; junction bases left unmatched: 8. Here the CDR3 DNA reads TGTGCCAGCAGTTCCACACAGGGGGCAGGGGGCTACACCTTC. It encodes CASSSTQGAGGYTF.

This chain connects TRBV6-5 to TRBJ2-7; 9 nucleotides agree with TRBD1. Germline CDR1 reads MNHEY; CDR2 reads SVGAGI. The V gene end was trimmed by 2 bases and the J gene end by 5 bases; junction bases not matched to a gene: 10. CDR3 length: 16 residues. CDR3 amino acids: CASSYHPGQGGHEQYF. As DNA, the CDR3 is TGTGCCAGCAGTTACCACCCGGGACAGGGAGGGCACGAGCAGTACTTC.

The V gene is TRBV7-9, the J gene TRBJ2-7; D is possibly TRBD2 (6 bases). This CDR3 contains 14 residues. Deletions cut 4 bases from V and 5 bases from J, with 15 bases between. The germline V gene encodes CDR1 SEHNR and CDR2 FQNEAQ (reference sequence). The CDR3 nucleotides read TGTGCCAGCAGCTCCCCGGAGGGTTACCACGAGCAGTACTTC. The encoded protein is CASSSPEGYHEQYF.